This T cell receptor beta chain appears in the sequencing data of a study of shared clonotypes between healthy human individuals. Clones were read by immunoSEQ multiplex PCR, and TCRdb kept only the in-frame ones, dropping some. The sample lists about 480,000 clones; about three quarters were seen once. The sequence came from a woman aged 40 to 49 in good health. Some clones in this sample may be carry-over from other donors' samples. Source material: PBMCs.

CDR3 region: CAWSPGTSREQYF. The CDR3 region has the DNA TGTGCCTGGAGTCCAGGTACGTCGCGAGAGCAGTACTTC. The chain has TRBV30 and TRBJ2-7; no clear D. From germline, CDR1 is GTSNPN and CDR2 SVGIG (reference sequence). The CDR3 is 13 amino acids. Trimming shortened V by 2 bases and J by 7 bases, and 15 bases separated the two germline ends.